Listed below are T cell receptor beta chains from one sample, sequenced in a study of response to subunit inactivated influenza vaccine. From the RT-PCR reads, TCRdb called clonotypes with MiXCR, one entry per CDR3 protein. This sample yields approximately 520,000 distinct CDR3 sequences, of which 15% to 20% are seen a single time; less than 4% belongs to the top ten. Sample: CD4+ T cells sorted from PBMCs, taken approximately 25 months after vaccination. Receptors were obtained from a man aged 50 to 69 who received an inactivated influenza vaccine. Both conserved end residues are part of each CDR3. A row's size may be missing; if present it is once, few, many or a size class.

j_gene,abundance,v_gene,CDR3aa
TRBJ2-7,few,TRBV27,CASTNRGVELGEQYF
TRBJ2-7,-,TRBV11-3,CASSLGSNRREQYF
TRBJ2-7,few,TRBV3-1,CASSLTNRDSYEQYF
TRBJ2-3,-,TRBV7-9,CASSYVGADTQYF
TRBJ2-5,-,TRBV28,CASRLHQRETQYF
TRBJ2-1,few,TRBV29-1,CSGVPGLATNEQFF
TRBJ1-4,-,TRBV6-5,CASSYSRGQGVFEKLFF
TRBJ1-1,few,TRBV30,CAWTRTGIQGAFF
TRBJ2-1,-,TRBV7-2,CASSLSRDKANEQFF
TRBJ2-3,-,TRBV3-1,CASSQDRTSGRQYTQYF